These 6 T cell receptor beta chains came from one sample sequenced in a study of beta chain features in type 1 diabetes. General study points: Significant though moderate, a shortening of TCRB CDR3s appeared in all four CD4+ subsets of Type 1 diabetes patients.

These receptors' antigens are unknown. cDNA synthesis used the whole RNA isolate, giving expressed TCRB sequences. Assay used: immunoSEQ multiplex PCR; TCRdb lists only in-frame clones, some missing. The sample has approximately 250,000 clones, around 25% seen once; the top ten hold approximately 0.011%. The material sequenced was naive CD4+ T cells from blood. The receptors stem from a woman in her thirties with type 1 diabetes.

This chain's CDR3 is CASRPGGAAYEQYF. In DNA, the CDR3 is TGTGCCAGCAGACCTGGCGGGGCCGCCTACGAGCAGTACTTC. This chain links TRBV28 with TRBJ2-7, with D possibly matching TRBD2 (6 bases). V gave up 6 bases and J gave up 2 bases, with 14 bases separating them. This CDR3 is built from 14 residues. CDR1 is MDHEN, CDR2 SYDVKM, per germline.

The rearrangement uses TRBV30 and TRBJ1-5, with D hard to call. Germline loops: CDR1 GTSNPN, CDR2 SVGIG (reference sequence). CDR3 size: 16 residues. V lost 0 bases, J lost 0 bases, and 12 bases lay in between. CDR3 DNA sequence: TGTGCCTGGAGTGTAAAGGCAGACTATAGCAATCAGCCCCAGCATTTT. The encoded protein is CAWSVKADYSNQPQHF.

The chain couples TRBV25-1 to TRBJ2-1, with 10 bases matching TRBD1. Germline CDR1 is MGHDK and CDR2 is SYGVNS. V lost 1 base to trimming and J lost 13 bases; unmatched junction nucleotides: 13. The CDR3 is 16 residues long. CDR3 sequence: CASSESLGTGALEQFF. The CDR3 DNA sequence: TGTGCCAGCAGTGAATCTTTAGGGACAGGGGCACTAGAACAGTTCTTC. Together with reference TRBV25-1 and TRBJ2-1, the CDR3 gives the full variable domain: EADIYQTPRYLVIGTGKKITLECSQTMGHDKMYWYQQDPGMELHLIHYSYGVNSTEKGDLSSESTVSRIRTEHFPLTLESARPSHTSQYLCASSESLGTGALEQFFGPGTRLTVL.

This clone was detected a few times. The chain joins TRBV30 to TRBJ2-7; TRBD1 matches 8 bases. CDR1 and CDR2 from the germline V gene are GTSNPN and SVGIG (reference sequence). This CDR3 has 14 amino acids. Germline trimming cut 2 bases from V and 3 bases from J; bases unmatched to any gene: 6. The CDR3 nucleotides are TGTGCCTGGAGTCCGTACGACAGGGGCTACGAGCAGTACTTC. As protein: CAWSPYDRGYEQYF.

V is TRBV4-1 and J is TRBJ2-1; 8 bases are shared with TRBD2. CDR3 length: 16 amino acids. Germline CDR1 MGHRA, CDR2 YSYEKL. V dropped 1 base and J dropped 6; count of bases not matched to a gene: 8. CDR3 sequence reads: CASSQVGRERGNEQFF. The CDR3 bases are TGCGCCAGCAGCCAAGTCGGGAGGGAGCGGGGCAATGAGCAGTTCTTC.

CDR3 region: CASSSRGLAGGGETQYF. DNA for the CDR3: TGTGCCAGCAGCTCGAGAGGGCTAGCGGGAGGAGGAGAGACCCAGTACTTC. The rearrangement links TRBV13 to TRBJ2-5; 11 bases match TRBD2. With 4 bases clipped from V and 4 bases from J, the junction kept 11 bases outside the gene matches. The CDR3 is 17 amino acids. Germline V gene data show CDR1 as PRHDT and CDR2 as FYEKMQ (reference sequence).